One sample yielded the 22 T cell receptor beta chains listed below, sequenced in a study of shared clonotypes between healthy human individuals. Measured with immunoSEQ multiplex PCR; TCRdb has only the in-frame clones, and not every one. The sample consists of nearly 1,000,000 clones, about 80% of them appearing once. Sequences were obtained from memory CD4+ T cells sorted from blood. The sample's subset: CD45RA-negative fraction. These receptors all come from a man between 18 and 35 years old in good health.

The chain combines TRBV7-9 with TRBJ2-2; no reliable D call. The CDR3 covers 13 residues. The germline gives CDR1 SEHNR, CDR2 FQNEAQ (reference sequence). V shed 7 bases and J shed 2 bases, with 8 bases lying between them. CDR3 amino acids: CASNSINTGELFF. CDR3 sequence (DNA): TGTGCCAGCAACTCTATTAACACCGGGGAGCTGTTTTTT.

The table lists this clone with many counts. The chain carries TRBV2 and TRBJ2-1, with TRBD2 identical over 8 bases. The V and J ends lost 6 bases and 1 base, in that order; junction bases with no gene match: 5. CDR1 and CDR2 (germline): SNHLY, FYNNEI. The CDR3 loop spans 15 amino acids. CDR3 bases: TGTGCCAGCAGACCCACTAGCGGATCCTACAATGAGCAGTTCTTC. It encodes CASRPTSGSYNEQFF.

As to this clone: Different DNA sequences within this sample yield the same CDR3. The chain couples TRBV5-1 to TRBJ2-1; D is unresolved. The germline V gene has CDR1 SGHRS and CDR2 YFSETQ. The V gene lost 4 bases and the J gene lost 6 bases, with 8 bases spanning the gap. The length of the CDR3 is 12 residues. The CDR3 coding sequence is TGCGCCAGCAGCCCGGACCGCAATGAGCAGTTCTTC. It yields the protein CASSPDRNEQFF. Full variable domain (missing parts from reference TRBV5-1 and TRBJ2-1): KAGVTQTPRYLIKTRGQQVTLSCSPISGHRSVSWYQQTPGQGLQFLFEYFSETQRNKGNFPGRFSGRQFSNSRSEMNVSTLELGDSALYLCASSPDRNEQFFGPGTRLTVL.

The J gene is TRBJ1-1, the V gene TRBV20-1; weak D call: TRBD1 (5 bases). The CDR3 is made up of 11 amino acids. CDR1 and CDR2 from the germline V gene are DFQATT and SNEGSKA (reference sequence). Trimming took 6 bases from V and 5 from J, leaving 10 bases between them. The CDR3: CSAGTGTEAFF. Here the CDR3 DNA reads TGCAGTGCCGGGACTGGTACTGAAGCTTTCTTT.

The CDR3 sequence is CASSPRIQSGRLYNEQFF. The CDR3 nucleotides read TGTGCCAGTAGTCCCCGGATCCAAAGCGGGAGGCTCTACAATGAGCAGTTCTTC. V usage is TRBV19 and J usage is TRBJ2-1, with 9 bases that match TRBD2. The CDR3 is made up of 18 amino acids. V gave up 5 bases and J gave up 3 bases; unmatched junction bases: 14. The V gene's germline CDR1 is LNHDA and CDR2 SQIVND (reference sequence).

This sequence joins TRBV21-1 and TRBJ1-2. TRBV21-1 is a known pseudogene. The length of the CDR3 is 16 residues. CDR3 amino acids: CASSSDYREANYGYTF. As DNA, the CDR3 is TGTGCCAGCAGTTCAGACTACCGTGAAGCTAACTATGGCTACACCTTC.

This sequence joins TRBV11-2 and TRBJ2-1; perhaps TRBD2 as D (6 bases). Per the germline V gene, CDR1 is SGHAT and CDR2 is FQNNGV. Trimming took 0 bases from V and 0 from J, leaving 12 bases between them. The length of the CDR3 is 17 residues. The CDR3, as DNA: TGTGCCAGCAGCTTAGATAGCGGAGGGAGCTCCTACAATGAGCAGTTCTTC. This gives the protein CASSLDSGGSSYNEQFF.

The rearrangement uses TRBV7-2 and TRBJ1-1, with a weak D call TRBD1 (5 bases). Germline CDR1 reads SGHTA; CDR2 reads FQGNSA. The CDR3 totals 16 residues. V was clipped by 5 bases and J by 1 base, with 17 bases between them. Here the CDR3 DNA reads TGTGCCAGCAGCAACTCGCAACAGGATGGGAACACTGAAGCTTTCTTT. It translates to CASSNSQQDGNTEAFF.

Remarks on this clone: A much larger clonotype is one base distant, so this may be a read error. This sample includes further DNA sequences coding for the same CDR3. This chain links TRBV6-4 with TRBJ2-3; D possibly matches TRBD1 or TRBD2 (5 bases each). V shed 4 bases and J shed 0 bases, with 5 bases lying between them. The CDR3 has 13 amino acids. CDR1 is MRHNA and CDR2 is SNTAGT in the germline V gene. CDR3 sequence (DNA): TGTGCCAGCAGTGGGGACAGCACAGATACGCAGTATTTT. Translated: CASSGDSTDTQYF.

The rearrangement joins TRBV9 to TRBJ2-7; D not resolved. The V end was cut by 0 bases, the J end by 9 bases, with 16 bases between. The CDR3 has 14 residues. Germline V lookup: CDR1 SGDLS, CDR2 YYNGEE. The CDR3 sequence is CASSVDALPAGQYF. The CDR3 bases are TGTGCCAGCAGCGTAGATGCACTTCCCGCCGGGCAGTACTTC.

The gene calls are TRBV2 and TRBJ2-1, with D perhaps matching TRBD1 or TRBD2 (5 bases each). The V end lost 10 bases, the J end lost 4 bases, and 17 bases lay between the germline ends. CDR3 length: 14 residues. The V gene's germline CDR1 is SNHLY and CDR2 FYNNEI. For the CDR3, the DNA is TGTGCCAAAGGCCGGGACCAGACGTACAATGAGCAGTTCTTC. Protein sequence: CAKGRDQTYNEQFF.

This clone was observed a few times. CDR3 region: CASSESRQGGNTEAFF. CDR3 DNA: TGCGCCAGCAGTGAGTCGCGACAGGGCGGGAACACTGAAGCTTTCTTT. The V gene is TRBV10-1, the J gene TRBJ1-1, with 7 bases that match TRBD1. Trimming took 0 bases from V and 1 from J; bases not matched to a gene: 5. Per germline, CDR1 WNHNN and CDR2 SYGVQD (reference sequence). The CDR3 covers 16 residues.

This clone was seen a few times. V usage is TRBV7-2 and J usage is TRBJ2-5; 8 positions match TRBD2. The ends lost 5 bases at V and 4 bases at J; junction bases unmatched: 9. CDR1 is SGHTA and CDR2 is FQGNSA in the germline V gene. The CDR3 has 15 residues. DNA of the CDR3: TGTGCCAGCAGCGGGAGCGGGAGAGGAAGAGAGACCCAGTACTTC. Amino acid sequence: CASSGSGRGRETQYF.

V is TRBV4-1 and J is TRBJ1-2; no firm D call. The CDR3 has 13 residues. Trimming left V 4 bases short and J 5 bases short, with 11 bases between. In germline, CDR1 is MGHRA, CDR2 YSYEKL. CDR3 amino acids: CASSREGLYGYTF. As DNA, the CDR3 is TGCGCCAGCAGCCGGGAAGGACTGTATGGCTACACCTTC.

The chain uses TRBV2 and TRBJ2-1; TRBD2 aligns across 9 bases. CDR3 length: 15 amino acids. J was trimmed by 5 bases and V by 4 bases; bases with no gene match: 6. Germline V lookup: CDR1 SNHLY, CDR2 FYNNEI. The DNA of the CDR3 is TGTGCCAGCAGTGGCGAGAGACTAGCGGACAATGAGCAGTTCTTC. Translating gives CASSGERLADNEQFF.

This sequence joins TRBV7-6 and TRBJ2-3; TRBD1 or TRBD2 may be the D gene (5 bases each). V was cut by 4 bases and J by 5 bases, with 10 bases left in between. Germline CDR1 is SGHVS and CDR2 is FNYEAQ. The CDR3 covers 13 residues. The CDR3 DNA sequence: TGTGCCAGCAGCTCCCGGGACCGAGATACGCAGTATTTT. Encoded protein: CASSSRDRDTQYF.

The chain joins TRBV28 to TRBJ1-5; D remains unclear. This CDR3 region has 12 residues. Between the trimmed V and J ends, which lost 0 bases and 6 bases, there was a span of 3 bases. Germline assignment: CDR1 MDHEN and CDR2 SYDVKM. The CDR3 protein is CASSLWAQPQHF. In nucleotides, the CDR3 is TGTGCCAGCAGTTTATGGGCTCAGCCCCAGCATTTT.

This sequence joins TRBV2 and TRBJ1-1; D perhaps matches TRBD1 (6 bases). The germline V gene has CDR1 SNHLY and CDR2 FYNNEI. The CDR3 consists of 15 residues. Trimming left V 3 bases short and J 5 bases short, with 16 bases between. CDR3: CASSDFQGRGTEAFF. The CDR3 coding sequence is TGTGCCAGCAGTGATTTCCAGGGGCGCGGGACTGAAGCTTTCTTT.

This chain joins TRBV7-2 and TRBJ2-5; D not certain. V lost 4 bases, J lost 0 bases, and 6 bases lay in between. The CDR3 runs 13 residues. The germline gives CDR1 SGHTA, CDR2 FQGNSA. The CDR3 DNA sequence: TGTGCCAGCAGCTCCCGTAACCAAGAGACCCAGTACTTC. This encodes CASSSRNQETQYF.

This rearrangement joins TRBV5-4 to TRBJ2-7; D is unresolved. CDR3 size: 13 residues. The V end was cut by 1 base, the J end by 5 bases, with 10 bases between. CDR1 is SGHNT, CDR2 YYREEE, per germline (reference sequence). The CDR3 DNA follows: TGTGCCAGCAGCTTGTATCACTCGGACGAGCAGTACTTC. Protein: CASSLYHSDEQYF.

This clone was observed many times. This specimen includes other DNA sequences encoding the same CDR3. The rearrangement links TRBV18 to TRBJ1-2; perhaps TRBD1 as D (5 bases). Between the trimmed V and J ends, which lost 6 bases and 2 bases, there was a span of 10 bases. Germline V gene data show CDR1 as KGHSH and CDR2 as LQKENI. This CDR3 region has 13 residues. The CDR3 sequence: CASSPGENYGYTF. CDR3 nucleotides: TGTGCCAGCTCCCCGGGGGAGAACTATGGCTACACCTTC.

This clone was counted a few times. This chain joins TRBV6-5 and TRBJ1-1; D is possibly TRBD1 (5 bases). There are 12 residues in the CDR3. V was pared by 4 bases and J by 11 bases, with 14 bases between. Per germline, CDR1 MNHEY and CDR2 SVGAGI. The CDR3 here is CASSSEWGLAFF. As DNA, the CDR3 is TGTGCCAGCAGTTCCGAATGGGGCTTGGCTTTCTTT.